A selection of T cell receptor beta chains follows, all from one sample in a study of T cell responses to AZD1222 COVID-19 vaccine. Generated by immunoSEQ multiplex PCR, the TCRdb table keeps only in-frame clones and is missing some. The table records approximately 150,000 clones, approximately 88% of them present only once. Sequenced material: peripheral blood, taken on day 0 of AZD1222 vaccination. The receptor set was obtained from an adult in good health. The CDR3 runs from the conserved cysteine through the conserved F or W. D genes are given only for firm matches. The listing skips clone size in some rows; elsewhere it reads once, few, many or a size class.

abundance	d_gene	v_gene	j_gene	CDR3nt	CDR3aa
once	-	TRBV19	TRBJ2-3	TGTGCCAGTGCTCACCAAACCGCGCAGTATTTT	CASAHQTAQYF
-	TRBD1	TRBV19	TRBJ2-2	TGTGCCAGTCGGGGACAGGGGGGGACCGGGGAGCTGTTTTTT	CASRGQGGTGELFF
few	TRBD2	TRBV6-2/TRBV6-3	TRBJ2-7	TGTGCCAGCAGCAACCTCATACATCGGGGGACTAGCGGAAGCTCCTACGAGCAGTACTTC	CASSNLIHRGTSGSSYEQYF
once	-	TRBV6-1	TRBJ1-1	TGTGCCAGCAGTGAATCCAACACAGGGTTGTGCACTGAAGCTTTCTTT	CASSESNTGLCTEAFF
-	-	TRBV6-5	TRBJ1-1	TGTGCCAGCAGTCCCCTTGTAGGCCCGAACACTGAAGCTTTCTTT	CASSPLVGPNTEAFF
-	TRBD2	TRBV24-1	TRBJ2-1	TGTGCCACCAGTGCAGCGGGAGGGCCTTACAATGAGCAGTTCTTC	CATSAAGGPYNEQFF
-	-	TRBV10-3	TRBJ2-2	TGTGCCATCATGAGACAGCAAAACACCGGGGAGCTGTTTTTT	CAIMRQQNTGELFF
few	-	TRBV12-3/TRBV12-4	TRBJ2-5	TGTGCCAGCAGTTTCAGGGTCCAAGAGACCCAGTACTTC	CASSFRVQETQYF
-	-	TRBV3-1/TRBV3-2	TRBJ2-5	TGTGCCAGCAGCTTGGACCTGGGTGGAACCTCAACCCAGTACTTC	CASSLDLGGTSTQYF
-	-	TRBV7-2	TRBJ2-5	TGTGCCAGCAGCTTCGCCGGCTACCAAGAGACCCAGTACTTC	CASSFAGYQETQYF
-	-	TRBV4-2	TRBJ2-3	TGTGCCAGCAGCCAATATTTCACGGTCACAGATACGCAGTATTTT	CASSQYFTVTDTQYF
-	-	TRBV7-6	TRBJ2-2	TGTGCCAGCAGCTTAAGGGCGGGCCACTTACTTAACACCGGGGAGCTGTTTTTT	CASSLRAGHLLNTGELFF
-	-	TRBV9	TRBJ1-1	TGTGCCAGCAGCGATATGAACACTGAAGCTTTCTTT	CASSDMNTEAFF
-	TRBD1	TRBV5-1	TRBJ1-1	TGCGCCAGCAGCTCGCAGGGGGCAGGCACTGAAGCTTTCTTT	CASSSQGAGTEAFF
-	-	TRBV6-2/TRBV6-3	TRBJ2-5	TGTGCCAGCAGTTACCTGACGGCCCAAGAGACCCAGTACTTC	CASSYLTAQETQYF
-	TRBD1	TRBV10-3	TRBJ1-3	TGTGCCATCAGGGGAGCAGGGGGACGCTCTGGAAACACCATATATTTT	CAIRGAGGRSGNTIYF
-	-	TRBV27	TRBJ2-2	TGTGCCAGCAGTTTAATAACTGGCACCGGGGAGCTGTTTTTT	CASSLITGTGELFF
-	-	TRBV9	TRBJ2-2	TGTGCCAGCAGCGTAGTCGGAGGGCGGATCACCGGGGAGCTGTTTTTT	CASSVVGGRITGELFF
-	-	TRBV5-4	TRBJ2-1	TGTGCCAGCAGCTTGCGGCTAAGCCCAAACAATGAGCAGTTCTTC	CASSLRLSPNNEQFF
-	-	TRBV15	TRBJ2-7	TGTGCCACCAGCAGAGATTGGGACGAGCAGTACTTC	CATSRDWDEQYF
-	-	TRBV7-2	TRBJ1-1	TGTGCCAGCAGCTTAGACCGGCCAGGGGCGAATACTGAAGCTTTCTTT	CASSLDRPGANTEAFF